This T cell receptor (beta chain) was captured by sequencing in a study of circulating CD8 cells and anti-PD-1 response in melanoma. The CDR3 has 17 amino acids. There are a few counts of this clonotype. Its antigen is not known. Mismatch with germline at one junction end may stem from a read error. Sorting of live CD3+CD8+TCRalphabeta+ cells by PD-1 and/or TIGIT gave four subsets. TCR libraries were prepared from roughly 15 ng of total RNA with the QIAseq Immune Repertoire TCR panel. Using its own MiXCR run on the reads, TCRdb lists one record per CDR3 protein. In the table there are about 720 distinct CDR3 sequences, under 8.5% of which are singletons. Study results and limitations: PD-1 and DPOS subsets showed similar, higher clonality than DNEG. Published repertoire comparisons used only baseline and M1 samples. Under 8% of TRB clonotypes were shared between subsets at M1. Tumor reactivity was tested by peptide assays on expanded sorted subsets.

This receptor was taken from a human donor with melanoma. The gene calls are TRBV12-3 or TRBV12-4 and TRBJ2-1; D is possibly TRBD1 or TRBD2 (5 bases each). The sample consisted of CD8+ T cells from PBMCs, taken at baseline or after one month of anti-PD-1 therapy (not recorded which). The CDR3 DNA follows: TGTGCCAGCAGTTTACCTAGGGGAGCTTACGCCTACAATGAGCAGCTCTTC. It yields the protein CASSLPRGAYAYNEQLF.